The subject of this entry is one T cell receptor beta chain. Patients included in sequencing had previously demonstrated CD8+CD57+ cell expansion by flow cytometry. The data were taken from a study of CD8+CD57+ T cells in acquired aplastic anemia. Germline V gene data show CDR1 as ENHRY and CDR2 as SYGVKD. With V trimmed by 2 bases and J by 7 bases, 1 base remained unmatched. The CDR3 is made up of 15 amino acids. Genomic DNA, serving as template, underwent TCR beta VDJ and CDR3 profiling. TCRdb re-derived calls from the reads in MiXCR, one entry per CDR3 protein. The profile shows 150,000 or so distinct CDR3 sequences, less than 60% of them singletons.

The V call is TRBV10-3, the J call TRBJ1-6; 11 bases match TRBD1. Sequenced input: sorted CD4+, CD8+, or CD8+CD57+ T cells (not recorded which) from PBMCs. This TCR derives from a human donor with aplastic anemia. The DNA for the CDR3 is TGTGCCATCAGTGAGGGACAGGGGGCGAATTCACCCCTCCACTTT. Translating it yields CAISEGQGANSPLHF.